The 20 T cell receptor beta chains presented below share a single source sample, sequenced in a study of early T cells in non-severe SARS-CoV-2 infection (dated by TCRdb to about 2021). Library preparation was by 5' RACE. Sequenced using a NextSeq 500. Using fastp trimming at Q25 and MiXCR clonotype assembly, TCRdb reanalyzed the public sequencing data and kept in-frame beta chains. One record per CDR3 amino acid sequence lists the most common genes and DNA. This sample comprises 30,000 to 45,000 distinct CDR3 sequences, 4.5% to 7% of them detected only once. The ten largest clones add up to 4.4% of the sample. The input for sequencing was whole blood, taken at baseline. The receptors derive from an adult who was a healthcare worker with PCR-confirmed SARS-CoV-2 infection or an uninfected control (not recorded which).

The chain links TRBV11-2 to TRBJ2-5, with a possible D match to TRBD1 (5 bases). Germline CDR1 is SGHAT and CDR2 is FQNNGV. V was clipped by 2 bases and J by 2 bases, with 12 bases between them. This CDR3 has 15 residues. The CDR3 coding sequence is TGTGCCAGCAGCTTATATGCAGGGCGGCAAGAGACCCAGTACTTC. Translating gives CASSLYAGRQETQYF.

This clonotype appeared many times. The J gene is TRBJ2-2, the V gene TRBV5-1; TRBD2 agrees at 9 bases. V was clipped by 0 bases and J by 6 bases; unmatched bases: 3. This CDR3 contains 15 residues. CDR1 SGHRS and CDR2 YFSETQ come from the germline V gene. The CDR3 loop reads CASSLDPSGAGELFF. As DNA, the CDR3 is TGCGCCAGCAGCTTGGACCCTAGCGGGGCCGGGGAGCTGTTTTTT.

This clonotype has at least ten counts. V usage is TRBV7-3 and J usage is TRBJ2-2; 7 bases line up with TRBD1. The CDR3 loop spans 14 amino acids. V gave up 4 bases and J gave up 7 bases; unmatched junction bases: 6. Germline V gene sequence: CDR1 SGHTA, CDR2 FQGTGA. CDR3 sequence: CASSSRQGFGELFF. The CDR3 nucleotides read TGTGCCAGCAGCTCTAGACAGGGTTTCGGGGAGCTGTTTTTT.

The table lists this clonotype with many counts. The chain carries TRBV7-2 and TRBJ1-6; 9 positions match TRBD1. Germline loops: CDR1 SGHTA, CDR2 FQGNSA. The J segment lost 8 bases and the V segment lost 0 bases, leaving 5 bases of the junction unmatched. The CDR3 is 16 residues long. Here the CDR3 reads CASSLAAGQGYSPLHF. The CDR3 DNA reads as TGTGCCAGCAGCTTAGCGGCGGGACAGGGATATTCACCCCTCCACTTT.

This clonotype was observed many times. The chain links TRBV27 to TRBJ2-7; 8 positions match TRBD1. V shed 5 bases, J shed 3 bases, and the junction held 12 bases outside the gene matches. The CDR3 consists of 16 residues. Germline V lookup: CDR1 MNHEY, CDR2 SMNVEV (reference sequence). This chain's CDR3 is CASSNLGQVLSYEQYF. The CDR3 DNA reads TGTGCCAGCAGTAATTTGGGACAGGTGTTAAGCTACGAGCAGTACTTC.

The rearrangement links TRBV2 to TRBJ1-1, with D possibly matching TRBD1 (6 bases). The V end was cut by 6 bases, the J end by 3 bases, with 14 bases between. The germline CDR1 and CDR2 sequences are SNHLY and FYNNEI. The CDR3 is 14 residues long. The CDR3 region has the DNA TGTGCCAGCAGGCGGACAGACAAGGACACTGAAGCTTTCTTT. This sequence encodes CASRRTDKDTEAFF.

This clonotype was detected ten times or more. The rearrangement links TRBV7-3 to TRBJ1-1, with D hard to call. Germline V gene sequence: CDR1 SGHTA, CDR2 FQGTGA. V lost 2 bases, J lost 1 base, and 11 bases lay in between. The CDR3 runs to 15 residues. The CDR3 reads CASSLLGVSNTEAFF. In nucleotides, the CDR3 is TGTGCCAGCAGCTTACTGGGCGTCTCGAACACTGAAGCTTTCTTT.

This rearrangement joins TRBV13 to TRBJ2-2; perhaps TRBD2 as D (6 bases). This CDR3 is 15 amino acids long. The V and J ends lost 9 bases and 4 bases respectively, with 18 bases between them. CDR1 is PRHDT, CDR2 FYEKMQ, per germline (reference sequence). The CDR3 here is CASRTTSFGTGELFF. As DNA, the CDR3 is TGTGCCAGTCGGACCACTAGCTTCGGCACCGGGGAGCTGTTTTTT. Full variable domain (remainder filled in from reference TRBV13 and TRBJ2-2): AAGVIQSPRHLIKEKRETATLKCYPIPRHDTVYWYQQGPGQDPQFLISFYEKMQSDKGSIPDRFSAQQFSDYHSELNMSSLELGDSALYFCASRTTSFGTGELFFGEGSRLTVL.

Many counts were recorded for this clonotype. The CDR3 DNA follows: TGCGCCAGCAGCTTGGCAGGGTTGTCCTCCTACGAGCAGTACTTC. As protein: CASSLAGLSSYEQYF. The chain combines TRBV5-1 with TRBJ2-7, with a weak D call TRBD1 (5 bases). V lost 0 bases, J lost 0 bases, and 10 bases lay in between. Germline V gene lookup returns CDR1 SGHRS and CDR2 YFSETQ. The CDR3 loop spans 15 amino acids. The full variable domain, completed using reference TRBV5-1 and TRBJ2-7, is KAGVTQTPRYLIKTRGQQVTLSCSPISGHRSVSWYQQTPGQGLQFLFEYFSETQRNKGNFPGRFSGRQFSNSRSEMNVSTLELGDSALYLCASSLAGLSSYEQYFGPGTRLTVT.

The sample holds many counts of this clonotype. The rearrangement links TRBV5-1 to TRBJ1-2; maybe TRBD1 (6 bases). This CDR3 has 11 residues. Germline values: CDR1 SGHRS, CDR2 YFSETQ. Trimming took off 5 bases at V and 4 bases at J, with 6 bases between the two ends. The CDR3 coding sequence is TGCGCCAGCAGGGGGGCCTATGGCTACACCTTC. Its protein is CASRGAYGYTF.

In this sample, this clonotype turned up a few times. The CDR3 DNA reads TGTGCCAGCAGCGTAGTGGCTAGTTGGAACACCGGGGAGCTGTTTTTT. It is translated as CASSVVASWNTGELFF. The chain carries TRBV9 and TRBJ2-2; D is ambiguous. Germline CDR1 SGDLS, CDR2 YYNGEE. CDR3 size: 16 residues. Trimming took 0 bases from V and 1 from J, leaving 10 bases between them. The whole variable domain, filled in from reference TRBV9 and TRBJ2-2, reads DSGVTQTPKHLITATGQRVTLRCSPRSGDLSVYWYQQSLDQGLQFLIQYYNGEERAKGNILERFSAQQFPDLHSELNLSSLELGDSALYFCASSVVASWNTGELFFGEGSRLTVL.

Many counts were recorded for this clonotype. The chain combines TRBV7-9 with TRBJ2-2; 9 positions agree with TRBD1. The CDR3 sequence is 17 residues long. Germline values: CDR1 SEHNR, CDR2 FQNEAQ (reference sequence). V gave up 6 bases and J gave up 6 bases; unmatched junction bases: 14. CDR3 nucleotides: TGTGCCAGCAGTTTCTTCCCCTTCGGACAGGGGCCCGGGGAGCTGTTTTTT. Its translation is CASSFFPFGQGPGELFF. Filled out from reference TRBV7-9 and TRBJ2-2, the complete variable domain reads DTGVSQNPRHKITKRGQNVTFRCDPISEHNRLYWYRQTLGQGPEFLTYFQNEAQLEKSRLLSDRFSAERPKGSFSTLEIQRTEQGDSAMYLCASSFFPFGQGPGELFFGEGSRLTVL.

The chain carries TRBV9 and TRBJ2-7; D is uncertain. Germline CDR1 SGDLS, CDR2 YYNGEE. V lost 4 bases and J lost 3, with 11 bases in between. This CDR3 has 13 amino acids. The CDR3 DNA is TGTGCCAGCAGCCCGCCGGGTGGCTACGAGCAGTACTTC. Residues: CASSPPGGYEQYF.

This clonotype has a count of ten or more. The chain has TRBV28 and TRBJ1-5, with a weak D call TRBD1 (5 bases). CDR1 is MDHEN, CDR2 SYDVKM, per germline. The CDR3 length is 11 residues. V was trimmed by 8 bases and J by 11 bases, leaving 13 bases between them. Here the CDR3 reads CASASDRAQHF. In nucleotides, the CDR3 is TGTGCCAGCGCAAGTGACAGAGCCCAGCATTTT. The full variable domain, with the rest looked up from reference TRBV28 and TRBJ1-5, is DVKVTQSSRYLVKRTGEKVFLECVQDMDHENMFWYRQDPGLGLRLIYFSYDVKMKEKGDIPEGYSVSREKKERFSLILESASTNQTSMYLCASASDRAQHFGDGTRLSIL.

The V and J genes are TRBV5-1 and TRBJ2-3; TRBD2 matches at 8 bases. After removal of 10 bases from V and 4 bases from J, the junction contained 11 bases not matched to a gene. Germline loops: CDR1 SGHRS, CDR2 YFSETQ. The CDR3 runs to 14 residues. The CDR3 sequence is CASGAVAGSDTQYF. CDR3 DNA: TGCGCCTCCGGGGCGGTAGCGGGGTCAGATACGCAGTATTTT.

This clonotype was seen ten or more times. This chain joins TRBV24-1 and TRBJ2-1, with D possibly called TRBD1 or TRBD2 (5 bases each). The V gene's germline CDR1 is KGHDR and CDR2 SFDVKD. The CDR3 has 14 amino acids. V lost 5 bases and J lost 10, with 17 bases in between. The CDR3 protein is CATSGGGLGVEQFF. The DNA for the CDR3 is TGTGCCACCAGTGGAGGCGGTTTGGGGGTCGAGCAGTTCTTC.

This clonotype occurred many times. The chain carries TRBV29-1 and TRBJ2-1, with 8 positions matching TRBD1. The CDR3 runs to 14 residues. CDR1 SQVTM and CDR2 ANQGSEA come from the germline V gene. V lost 7 bases and J lost 4; bases outside the gene matches: 9. This chain's CDR3 is CSATRQGPYNEQFF. The CDR3 DNA reads as TGCAGCGCGACTAGACAGGGGCCTTACAATGAGCAGTTCTTC.

This clonotype was seen at least ten times. The chain couples TRBV10-3 to TRBJ2-3; D uncertain. V lost 10 bases and J 6 bases, leaving 11 bases between the germline ends. Germline loops: CDR1 ENHRY, CDR2 SYGVKD. This CDR3 is built from 11 residues. Here the CDR3 reads CATQMGDTQYF. The CDR3 nucleotides are TGTGCCACCCAGATGGGGGATACGCAGTATTTT.

This clonotype was picked up a small number of times. The chain uses TRBV5-5 and TRBJ2-1; possible D gene TRBD1, 5 bases. Trimming shortened V by 4 bases and J by 1 base, and 12 bases separated the two germline ends. Germline V CDR1 and CDR2: SGHKS, YYEKEE (reference sequence). The CDR3 runs to 15 residues. The CDR3 DNA is TGTGCCAGCAGCGTACGACAGCCGTCCTACAATGAGCAGTTCTTC. As protein: CASSVRQPSYNEQFF.

This clonotype showed up many times. The chain is built from TRBV27 and TRBJ2-5; D ambiguous. The CDR3 totals 15 residues. CDR1 is MNHEY, CDR2 SMNVEV, per germline (reference sequence). Trimming pared 6 bases from V and 1 base from J, leaving 15 bases between. CDR3 in amino acids: CASSQTGYSQETQYF. DNA of the CDR3: TGTGCCAGCAGCCAAACTGGTTATAGCCAAGAGACCCAGTACTTC.